This T cell receptor beta chain is from a study of blood T cells in healthy people across ages. Broader study findings: In these data, TCR beta diversity tracked strongly with naive T cell percentage.

Trimming cost V 2 bases and J 3 bases; bases outside gene matches: 8. The CDR3 is 16 residues long. CDR1 and CDR2 (germline): MNHEY, SMNVEV (reference sequence). As for this clonotype: Its antigen is unknown.

Next came a second PCR, run for about 7 to 12 cycles, which used a sample-barcoded 5' primer along with a J-beta primer mix. Each CDR3 protein is one row after TCRdb ran MiXCR on the 5' RACE reads. Of about 780,000 distinct CDR3 sequences detected, 35% to 60% appear once; the ten largest clones hold 18%. The J gene is TRBJ1-2, the V gene TRBV27; 8 nucleotides align to TRBD1. What was sequenced was blood. The receptor was derived from an elderly man in good health. The CDR3 loop is CASSLRAGGADYGYTF. The CDR3 DNA is TGTGCCAGCAGTTTAAGGGCAGGGGGCGCGGACTATGGCTACACCTTC.